The 24 T cell receptor beta chains below come from one sample, sequenced in a study of T cell repertoires in cytomegalovirus infection. In TCRdb, the reads were re-called with MiXCR into one record per CDR3 protein. This sample has around 550,000 distinct CDR3 sequences; roughly 29% occur once, and the top ten carry 13%. The specimen sequenced was PBMCs. The receptors were gathered from a human donor in good health (CMV status not recorded). Some clones in this sample may be carry-over from other donors' samples.

This clonotype showed up just a few times. The V and J genes are TRBV7-6 and TRBJ2-7; 7 nucleotides agree with TRBD1. The CDR3 loop spans 13 amino acids. J lost 2 bases, V lost 8 bases, and 6 bases had no gene match. The germline V gene encodes CDR1 SGHVS and CDR2 FNYEAQ. CDR3 residues: CASARQGAYEQYF. The CDR3 region has the DNA TGTGCCAGCGCAAGGCAGGGGGCCTACGAGCAGTACTTC.

This clonotype has only a few counts. The rearrangement uses TRBV11-2 and TRBJ2-7, with a tentative D call TRBD2 (6 bases). The CDR3 has 16 amino acids. Trimming stripped 1 base from V and 0 bases from J, with 13 bases between. Germline CDR1 and CDR2: SGHAT and FQNNGV. CDR3 protein: CASSLVGGHLSYEQYF. The CDR3 DNA reads TGTGCCAGCAGCTTAGTGGGAGGACACCTCTCCTACGAGCAGTACTTC.

The genes are TRBV12-3 or TRBV12-4 and TRBJ2-2; 10 bases line up with TRBD1. The trim removed 6 bases at V and 7 bases at J, leaving 8 bases unmatched. The CDR3 runs 15 residues. The DNA of the CDR3 is TGTGCCAGCAGCCGGACAGGGGGAAAAGGCGGGGAGCTGTTTTTT. Translating gives CASSRTGGKGGELFF.

This clonotype has a count of ten or more. CDR3 residues: CASSLPGPWAAFF. CDR3 DNA: TGTGCCAGCAGCTTGCCCGGGCCCTGGGCAGCTTTCTTT. The chain joins TRBV7-2 to TRBJ1-1; D remains ambiguous. The germline V gene has CDR1 SGHTA and CDR2 FQGNSA. The CDR3 consists of 13 residues. The germline V and J ends were trimmed by 3 bases and 10 bases, with 15 bases remaining between them.

The chain has TRBV29-1 and TRBJ2-7; no firm D call. The CDR3 spans 13 residues. Looked up from germline, CDR1 is SQVTM and CDR2 is ANQGSEA. Trimming removed 2 bases at V and 6 bases at J, with 14 bases between. CDR3 region: CSVEFGSKTEQYF. The CDR3 DNA reads as TGCAGCGTTGAATTCGGGTCGAAAACCGAGCAGTACTTC.

Remarks on this clonotype: This CDR3 fails to terminate in the conserved phenylalanine or tryptophan, so it likely reflects a read error. The rearrangement links TRBV7-2 to TRBJ2-3; no clear D gene. The CDR3 length is 14 residues. Trimming left V 4 bases short and J 1 base short, with 9 bases between. CDR1 and CDR2 (germline): SGHTA, FQGNSA. CDR3 nucleotides: TGTGCCAGCAGCTCGGGTAGGCGCACAGATACGCAGTATTAT. Translating gives CASSSGRRTDTQYY.

The genes are TRBV29-1 and TRBJ2-1, with D possibly matching TRBD1 (6 bases). CDR1 and CDR2 from the germline V gene are SQVTM and ANQGSEA. The CDR3 contains 13 residues. V was shortened by 4 bases and J by 2 bases, with 9 bases between the two germline ends. CDR3 sequence: CSVGSGAYNEQFF. The CDR3 nucleotides are TGCAGCGTTGGGTCAGGGGCCTACAATGAGCAGTTCTTC.

The V call is TRBV18, the J call TRBJ1-5, with D unclear. The germline V gene encodes CDR1 KGHSH and CDR2 LQKENI. V was trimmed by 6 bases and J by 4 bases, leaving 10 bases between them. The CDR3 consists of 13 residues. The CDR3: CASSAGENQPQHF. The CDR3, as DNA: TGTGCCAGCTCCGCAGGTGAAAATCAGCCCCAGCATTTT.

This clonotype was counted a few times. The chain carries TRBV9 and TRBJ2-2, with 11 bases fitting TRBD2. The CDR3 length is 19 residues. Germline V gives CDR1 SGDLS, CDR2 YYNGEE. V trimming: 3 bases; J trimming: 5 bases; junction bases outside the gene matches: 15. The CDR3 loop is CASSGGPLRLAGGTGELFF. DNA of the CDR3: TGTGCCAGCAGCGGAGGACCCCTCCGCTTAGCGGGAGGGACCGGGGAGCTGTTTTTT.

The CDR3: CASSFRHTDTQYF. In DNA, the CDR3 is TGTGCCAGCAGTTTCCGACATACAGATACGCAGTATTTT. This sequence joins TRBV12-3 or TRBV12-4 and TRBJ2-3; D is unclear. Trimming stripped 3 bases from V and 3 bases from J, with 7 bases between. This CDR3 has 13 residues.

There are many counts of this clonotype. This chain uses TRBV7-2 with TRBJ2-6; no reliable D call. V was cut by 5 bases and J by 0 bases, with 8 bases left in between. From germline, CDR1 is SGHTA and CDR2 FQGNSA. This CDR3 contains 15 residues. CDR3 nucleotides: TGTGCCAGCAGCCCCCCAAACTCTGGGGCCAACGTCCTGACTTTC. Its protein is CASSPPNSGANVLTF.

This chain connects TRBV7-2 to TRBJ2-1, with D possibly being TRBD1 (6 bases). Germline V gene data show CDR1 as SGHTA and CDR2 as FQGNSA. V dropped 0 bases and J dropped 9 bases, with 12 bases sitting between them. This CDR3 is built from 14 residues. The CDR3 DNA sequence: TGTGCCAGCAGCTTAGCAAGCAGGGGCAGTGAGCAGTTCTTC. Protein product: CASSLASRGSEQFF.

V usage is TRBV10-3 and J usage is TRBJ2-7, with TRBD2 matching 10 bases. The CDR3 consists of 18 residues. The junction had 10 bases not matched to a gene; V was cut back by 2 bases and J by 0 bases. CDR1 is ENHRY and CDR2 is SYGVKD in the germline V gene. CDR3 in DNA: TGTGCCATCAGTGAGACAGTCGGACTAGCGGTACTCTCCTACGAGCAGTACTTC. Protein sequence: CAISETVGLAVLSYEQYF.

This clonotype was counted a few times. The V call is TRBV12-3 or TRBV12-4, the J call TRBJ1-1, with D possibly matching TRBD1 (5 bases). The CDR3 is made up of 14 amino acids. V gave up 3 bases and J gave up 4 bases, with 12 bases separating them. CDR3 DNA sequence: TGTGCCAGCAGTTTCGGCCGGGGACCCACTGAAGCTTTCTTT. It is translated as CASSFGRGPTEAFF.

This clonotype was recorded a few times. The rearrangement joins TRBV24-1 to TRBJ2-1, with D possibly being TRBD2 (5 bases). The ends were cut back, 5 bases at V and 12 bases at J, with 19 bases in the middle. This CDR3 has 14 residues. Germline V gene data show CDR1 as KGHDR and CDR2 as SFDVKD. The CDR3 nucleotides read TGTGCCACCAGTGGAGGGCCTCCCTTTAGAGGGCAGTTCTTC. Protein: CATSGGPPFRGQFF.

Many counts were recorded for this clonotype. J is TRBJ2-7 and V is TRBV12-3 or TRBV12-4; TRBD1 aligns across 9 bases. The CDR3 has 16 residues. V was clipped by 2 bases and J by 2 bases; unmatched bases: 7. CDR3 nucleotide sequence: TGTGCCAGCAGTTTACGCCGGGACAGGGTTCCCTACGAGCAGTACGTC. This encodes CASSLRRDRVPYEQYV.

This clonotype was observed a handful of times. The J gene is TRBJ1-6, the V gene TRBV15, with D maybe TRBD1 (6 bases). The CDR3 totals 16 residues. V was trimmed by 6 bases and J by 7 bases, leaving 19 bases between them. Germline assignment: CDR1 LNHNV and CDR2 YYDKDF (reference sequence). CDR3: CATRAEAGDWNSPLHF. The CDR3 nucleotides are TGTGCCACCAGAGCGGAGGCAGGGGATTGGAATTCACCCCTCCACTTT.

To note about this clonotype: A clone one base away is much larger, so this may be a read error. The rearrangement joins TRBV7-2 to TRBJ1-2; 9 nucleotides line up with TRBD1. Germline lookup yields CDR1 SGHTA and CDR2 FQGNSA. The CDR3 runs 15 residues. CDR3 sequence reads: CASSPNPGQGSGFTF. The CDR3 nucleotides are TGTGCCAGCAGCCCCAACCCCGGACAGGGGAGTGGCTTCACCTTC.

The chain carries TRBV29-1 and TRBJ2-1; D is unclear. V was shortened by 4 bases and J by 9 bases, with 10 bases between the two germline ends. The CDR3 runs 11 residues. Germline CDR1 SQVTM, CDR2 ANQGSEA. The CDR3 region has the DNA TGCAGCGTTGTCGAGTTGGGTGAGCAGTTCTTC. Protein sequence: CSVVELGEQFF.

This clonotype was picked up many times. One junction end disagrees with the germline gene, perhaps due to a read error. This sequence joins TRBV4-3 and TRBJ2-7; 11 nucleotides line up with TRBD2. The germline V gene encodes CDR1 LGHNA and CDR2 YSLEER. This CDR3 comprises 15 residues. The CDR3 protein is CASSQELAGAYEQYF. In nucleotides, the CDR3 is TGTGCCAGCAGCCAAGAACTAGCGGGAGCCTACGAGCAGTACTTC.

The chain has TRBV6-6 and TRBJ1-6; D uncertain. The CDR3 spans 15 residues. Germline CDR1 reads MNHNY; CDR2 reads SVGAGI (reference sequence). With 5 bases removed from V and 5 bases from J, the gap between germline ends came to 13 bases. The CDR3, as DNA: TGTGCCAGCAGTCCTCAATGGACCAATAATTCACCCCTCCACTTT. Amino acid sequence: CASSPQWTNNSPLHF.

This clonotype was picked up a small number of times. V and J are TRBV28 and TRBJ1-1, with a possible D match to TRBD1 (5 bases). CDR3 length: 14 residues. The V gene's germline CDR1 is MDHEN and CDR2 SYDVKM. V gave up 3 bases and J gave up 6 bases, with 14 bases separating them. The CDR3 DNA sequence: TGTGCCAGCAGTTTCGAGGGATCGGGGCCTGAAGCTTTCTTT. This translates into CASSFEGSGPEAFF. The complete variable domain, with remaining parts taken from reference TRBV28 and TRBJ1-1, reads DVKVTQSSRYLVKRTGEKVFLECVQDMDHENMFWYRQDPGLGLRLIYFSYDVKMKEKGDIPEGYSVSREKKERFSLILESASTNQTSMYLCASSFEGSGPEAFFGQGTRLTVV.

The CDR3 region has the DNA TGTGCCAGCAGCCGAGCTGGGGCCAACGTCCTGACTTTC. This gives the protein CASSRAGANVLTF. The rearrangement joins TRBV7-2 to TRBJ2-6; D is undetermined. Germline CDR1 is SGHTA and CDR2 is FQGNSA. Trimming stripped 5 bases from V and 2 bases from J, with 4 bases between. CDR3 length: 13 residues.

The rearrangement joins TRBV5-4 to TRBJ1-1; 9 bases match TRBD1. CDR1 SGHNT and CDR2 YYREEE come from the germline V gene (reference sequence). The CDR3 length is 15 residues. V gave up 2 bases and J gave up 6 bases; unmatched junction bases: 8. In nucleotides, the CDR3 is TGTGCCAGCAGCTTTCTGTGGGACAGGGACTCTGAAGCTTTCTTT. It translates to CASSFLWDRDSEAFF.